Listed below are T cell receptor beta chains from one sample, sequenced in a study of CD8 T cells in ankylosing spondylitis. TCRdb fed the 5' RACE reads into MiXCR, producing one record per CDR3 protein. Counted here are approximately 180,000 distinct CDR3 sequences, 15% to 20% occurring once; the ten biggest clones make up 4.3%. Sequencing was carried out using blood, either unsorted or a sorted T cell fraction (not recorded which). The receptors originated from a male donor aged 10 to 35 with ankylosing spondylitis or in good health (not recorded which). CDR3s include the opening cysteine and the closing phenylalanine or tryptophan. Each record gives: D gene, V gene, clone size, J gene, CDR3 DNA, CDR3 protein. The D gene is left open where the match is weak. Where a row states a size, it is once, few, many or the class of an expanded clone; other rows omit it.

d_call: TRBD1; v_call: TRBV12-3/TRBV12-4; clone_size: many; j_call: TRBJ1-2; cdr3_nt: TGTGCCAGCAGTTTGGGCGGGACAGGGCGTAACTATGGCTACACCTTC; cdr3_aa: CASSLGGTGRNYGYTF
d_call: NA; v_call: TRBV7-8; clone_size: NA; j_call: TRBJ2-2; cdr3_nt: TGTGCCAGCAGCTTAGATCGGGCGGGGCCCGGGGAGCTGTTTTTT; cdr3_aa: CASSLDRAGPGELFF
d_call: NA; v_call: TRBV20-1; clone_size: many; j_call: TRBJ1-1; cdr3_nt: TGCAGTGCGCAAGGAACCAACACTGAAGCTTTCTTT; cdr3_aa: CSAQGTNTEAFF
d_call: NA; v_call: TRBV20-1; clone_size: NA; j_call: TRBJ2-7; cdr3_nt: TGCAGTGCTAGTATATCAGCGGATGGGAGGGAGCAGTACTTC; cdr3_aa: CSASISADGREQYF
d_call: TRBD1; v_call: TRBV9; clone_size: few; j_call: TRBJ1-1; cdr3_nt: TGTGCCAGCACCCGTTACCAGGGGGTGAACACTGAAGCTTTCTTT; cdr3_aa: CASTRYQGVNTEAFF
d_call: NA; v_call: TRBV5-1; clone_size: many; j_call: TRBJ1-1; cdr3_nt: TGCGCCAGCAGACTGGACCCCAGCGGTATGTCAACTTTCTTT; cdr3_aa: CASRLDPSGMSTFF
d_call: NA; v_call: TRBV4-3; clone_size: many; j_call: TRBJ1-3; cdr3_nt: TGCGCCAGCAGCCCAAAACAGGGAACTGGAAACACCATATATTTT; cdr3_aa: CASSPKQGTGNTIYF
d_call: NA; v_call: TRBV7-2; clone_size: many; j_call: TRBJ2-3; cdr3_nt: TGTGCCAGCGGCCCTACGGCAGATACGCAGTATTTT; cdr3_aa: CASGPTADTQYF
d_call: TRBD1; v_call: TRBV29-1; clone_size: NA; j_call: TRBJ1-2; cdr3_nt: TGCAGCGTTGAAGGGTCTACCGGGACAGGGGATTCCCCCTATGGCTACACCTTC; cdr3_aa: CSVEGSTGTGDSPYGYTF
d_call: TRBD1; v_call: TRBV12-3/TRBV12-4; clone_size: many; j_call: TRBJ2-7; cdr3_nt: TGTGCCAGCAGTCCACAGGGGGGCAGCTACGAGCAGTACTTC; cdr3_aa: CASSPQGGSYEQYF
d_call: TRBD1; v_call: TRBV9; clone_size: many; j_call: TRBJ2-6; cdr3_nt: TGTGCCAGCAGCGCGACAGGGTTTGGGGCCAACGTCCTGACTTTC; cdr3_aa: CASSATGFGANVLTF
d_call: NA; v_call: TRBV7-8; clone_size: many; j_call: TRBJ2-6; cdr3_nt: TGTGCCAGCAGCTTAGGTGGTAGCCTCCGCTCTGGGGCCAACGTCCTGACTTTC; cdr3_aa: CASSLGGSLRSGANVLTF
d_call: NA; v_call: TRBV4-3; clone_size: many; j_call: TRBJ1-6; cdr3_nt: TGCGCCAGCAGCCAAGAGGGGACGACCTGGAATTCACCCCTCCACTTT; cdr3_aa: CASSQEGTTWNSPLHF
d_call: NA; v_call: TRBV20-1; clone_size: many; j_call: TRBJ1-1; cdr3_nt: TGCAGTGCTAGTACAGGGACGAACACTGAAGCTTTCTTT; cdr3_aa: CSASTGTNTEAFF
d_call: NA; v_call: TRBV27; clone_size: many; j_call: TRBJ2-1; cdr3_nt: TGTGCCAGTACCACACTAGGAAATGAGCAGTTCTTC; cdr3_aa: CASTTLGNEQFF
d_call: NA; v_call: TRBV3-1; clone_size: many; j_call: TRBJ2-5; cdr3_nt: TGTGCCAGCAGCCAAGAAAGGGTCCAAGAGACCCAGTACTTC; cdr3_aa: CASSQERVQETQYF
d_call: NA; v_call: TRBV3-1; clone_size: many; j_call: TRBJ2-3; cdr3_nt: TGTGCCAGCAGCCCGGCAGAGCGGGATACGCAGTATTTT; cdr3_aa: CASSPAERDTQYF
d_call: TRBD1; v_call: TRBV7-2; clone_size: many; j_call: TRBJ2-7; cdr3_nt: TGTGCCAGCAGCTCGGGACAGGGGAACGAGCAGTACTTC; cdr3_aa: CASSSGQGNEQYF
d_call: NA; v_call: TRBV4-1; clone_size: many; j_call: TRBJ1-5; cdr3_nt: TGCGCCAGCAGCTATGAGGGGGAAGGCAATCAGCCCCAGCATTTT; cdr3_aa: CASSYEGEGNQPQHF
d_call: TRBD2; v_call: TRBV29-1; clone_size: NA; j_call: TRBJ2-3; cdr3_nt: TGCAGCGTTGAAACGGTCAGGGACTACACAGATACGCAGTATTTT; cdr3_aa: CSVETVRDYTDTQYF
d_call: NA; v_call: TRBV28; clone_size: many; j_call: TRBJ1-5; cdr3_nt: TGTGCCAGCAGTGACAGGTTCAATCAGCCCCAGCATTTT; cdr3_aa: CASSDRFNQPQHF
d_call: TRBD1; v_call: TRBV2; clone_size: many; j_call: TRBJ2-1; cdr3_nt: TGTGCCAGCAGTGGGGGACAGAACAATGAGCAGTTCTTC; cdr3_aa: CASSGGQNNEQFF
d_call: TRBD1; v_call: TRBV5-5; clone_size: many; j_call: TRBJ1-5; cdr3_nt: TGTGCCAGCAGCTTGCGGGACAGAAATCAGCCCCAGCATTTT; cdr3_aa: CASSLRDRNQPQHF
d_call: NA; v_call: TRBV2; clone_size: many; j_call: TRBJ2-1; cdr3_nt: TGTGCCAGCAGTGCGTCCGATTCGAGCTCCTACAATGAGCAGTTCTTC; cdr3_aa: CASSASDSSSYNEQFF
d_call: NA; v_call: TRBV11-2; clone_size: many; j_call: TRBJ2-1; cdr3_nt: TGTGCCAGCAGATCAGTTACGGGGGTCCACAATGAGCAGTTCTTC; cdr3_aa: CASRSVTGVHNEQFF
d_call: TRBD2; v_call: TRBV7-3; clone_size: few; j_call: TRBJ2-1; cdr3_nt: TGTGCCAGCAGCCAGCTAGCGGGAGAAACCCATGAGCAGTTCTTC; cdr3_aa: CASSQLAGETHEQFF
d_call: TRBD2; v_call: TRBV6-4; clone_size: many; j_call: TRBJ2-2; cdr3_nt: TGTGCCAGCAGTGTAGCGGGAGACACCGGGGAGCTGTTTTTT; cdr3_aa: CASSVAGDTGELFF
d_call: NA; v_call: TRBV6-1; clone_size: NA; j_call: TRBJ2-3; cdr3_nt: TGTGCCAGCAGTGAAGCATGGGGAGATACGCAGTATTTT; cdr3_aa: CASSEAWGDTQYF
d_call: TRBD1; v_call: TRBV12-3/TRBV12-4; clone_size: NA; j_call: TRBJ1-5; cdr3_nt: TGTGCCAGCAGTTTAAGTGGGGACAGGGGCCAGCCCCAGCATTTT; cdr3_aa: CASSLSGDRGQPQHF
d_call: TRBD2; v_call: TRBV12-3/TRBV12-4; clone_size: many; j_call: TRBJ2-7; cdr3_nt: TGTGCCAGCAGCGAGTCCGGGACTACAGCGCGGAAGTACTTC; cdr3_aa: CASSESGTTARKYF
d_call: NA; v_call: TRBV12-3/TRBV12-4; clone_size: few; j_call: TRBJ1-5; cdr3_nt: TGTGCCAGCAGTTTGGGAGGGGGAGGGTTAACCTATGGGGGGCAGCCCCAGCATTTT; cdr3_aa: CASSLGGGGLTYGGQPQHF
d_call: NA; v_call: TRBV12-3/TRBV12-4; clone_size: many; j_call: TRBJ2-6; cdr3_nt: TGTGCCAGCAGTCTCCGGGTGGCTTCTGGGGCCAACGTCCTGACTTTC; cdr3_aa: CASSLRVASGANVLTF
d_call: NA; v_call: TRBV12-3/TRBV12-4; clone_size: many; j_call: TRBJ2-1; cdr3_nt: TGTGCCAGCAGTTTAAAGCAGGAGCAGTTCTTC; cdr3_aa: CASSLKQEQFF
d_call: NA; v_call: TRBV3-1; clone_size: many; j_call: TRBJ1-2; cdr3_nt: TGTGCCAGCAGCCACGTTTGGGGGAATGTTAACTATGGCTACACCTTC; cdr3_aa: CASSHVWGNVNYGYTF
d_call: NA; v_call: TRBV12-3/TRBV12-4; clone_size: many; j_call: TRBJ2-2; cdr3_nt: TGTGCCAGCAGTTTAAGCGCGAACACCGGGGAGCTGTTTTTT; cdr3_aa: CASSLSANTGELFF